The clone carrying this T cell receptor (beta chain) was counted only a few times. Antigen unknown. Per the germline V gene, CDR1 is MGHRA and CDR2 is YSYEKL. The CDR3 covers 17 residues. V was trimmed by 5 bases and J by 5 bases, leaving 22 bases between them. This sample was included in a study of read filtering for tumor transcriptome and immune sequencing. Study observations and caveats: Dropping single-read clonotypes raised IR-seq and RNA-seq shared-clonotype correlation.

This library used around 400 ng RNA and molecular barcoded adaptors spanning alpha/delta and beta/gamma chains. TCRdb reprocessed the reads via MiXCR and lists one record per CDR3 protein. The sample has approximately 65,000 distinct CDR3 sequences, approximately 15% seen once. The sequence derives from a donor aged 40 or over with multiple myeloma. Sequencing used a population of CD138-negative cells sorted from bone marrow. This chain links TRBV4-1 with TRBJ2-1, with D possibly being TRBD1 or TRBD2 (6 bases each). The CDR3 coding sequence is TGCGCCAGCAGCAGGTTTGGGGGCACTTGGGGGGACAATGAGCAGTTCTTC. As protein: CASSRFGGTWGDNEQFF.